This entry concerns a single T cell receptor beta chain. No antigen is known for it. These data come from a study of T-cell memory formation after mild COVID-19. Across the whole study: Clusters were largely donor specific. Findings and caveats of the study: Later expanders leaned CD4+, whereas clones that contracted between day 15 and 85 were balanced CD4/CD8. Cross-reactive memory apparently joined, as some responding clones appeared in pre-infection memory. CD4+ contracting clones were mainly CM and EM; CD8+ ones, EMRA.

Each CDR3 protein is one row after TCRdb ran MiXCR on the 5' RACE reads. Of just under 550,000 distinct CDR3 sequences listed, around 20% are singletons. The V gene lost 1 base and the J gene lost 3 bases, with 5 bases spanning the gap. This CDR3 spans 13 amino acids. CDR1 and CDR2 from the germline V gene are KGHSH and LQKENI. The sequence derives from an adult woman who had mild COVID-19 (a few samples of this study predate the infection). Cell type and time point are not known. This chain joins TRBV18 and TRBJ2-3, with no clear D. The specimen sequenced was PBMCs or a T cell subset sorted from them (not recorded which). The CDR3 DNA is TGTGCCAGCTCACCACAGCAAACAGATACGCAGTATTTT. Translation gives CASSPQQTDTQYF.